Included here is one T cell receptor (beta chain) sequence, with context. Trimming removed 3 bases at V and 9 bases at J, with 9 bases between. Germline V CDR1 and CDR2: MNHEY, SVGAGI. The CDR3 contains 13 residues. This entry comes from a study of blood T cell repertoires in COVID-19. At the level of the study: The analysed material was cDNA or gDNA that came from T cells, B-cell-depleted T cells, or PBMCs.

Original data processing: Reference gene primer amplification yielded estimated nucleated cell counts. The repertoire was sequenced with immunoSEQ multiplex PCR; TCRdb's copy has only in-frame clones and lacks some. Clonal size and the V and J genes are those of that table, whereas D and trimming came from the DNA. There are about 160,000 clones in the sample; 85% to 90% occur only once, and 10% lies in the top ten. The chain couples TRBV6-5 to TRBJ1-6; D ambiguous. Specimen: peripheral blood. This clonotype was sampled from a woman in her seventies with COVID-19, enrolled during active disease. The CDR3 sequence: CASSYGPLSPLHF. The CDR3 DNA reads as TGTGCCAGCAGTTATGGGCCCCTTTCACCCCTCCACTTT.